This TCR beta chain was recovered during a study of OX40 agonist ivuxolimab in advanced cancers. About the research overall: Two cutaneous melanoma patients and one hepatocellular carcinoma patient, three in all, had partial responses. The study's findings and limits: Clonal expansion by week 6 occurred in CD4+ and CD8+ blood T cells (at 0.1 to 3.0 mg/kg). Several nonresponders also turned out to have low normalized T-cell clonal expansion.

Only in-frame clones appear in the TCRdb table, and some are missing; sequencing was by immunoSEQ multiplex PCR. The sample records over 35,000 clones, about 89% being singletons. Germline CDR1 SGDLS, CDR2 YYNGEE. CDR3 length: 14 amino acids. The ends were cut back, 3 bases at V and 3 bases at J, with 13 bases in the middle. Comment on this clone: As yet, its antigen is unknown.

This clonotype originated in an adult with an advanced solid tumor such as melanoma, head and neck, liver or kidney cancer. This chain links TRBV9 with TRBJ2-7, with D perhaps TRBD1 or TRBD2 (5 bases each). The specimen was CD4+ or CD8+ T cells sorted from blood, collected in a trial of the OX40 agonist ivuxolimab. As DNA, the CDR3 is TGTGCCAGCAGCGCTGAGGATGGGGGCTACGAGCAGTACTTC. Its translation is CASSAEDGGYEQYF.